The rows below give T cell receptor beta chains drawn from one sample of a study of chronic HIV infection and antiretroviral therapy. MiXCR was run by TCRdb on the 5' RACE reads, yielding one entry per CDR3 protein. The sample holds roughly 50,000 distinct CDR3 sequences, approximately 20% seen once. Sample: peripheral blood. Receptor source: an adult who had HIV and had not received antiretroviral therapy, or was an uninfected healthy control (not recorded which). The CDR3 runs from the conserved cysteine through the conserved F or W. The D gene is left open where the match is weak. Clone size appears in some rows only: once, few, many, or a class for an expanded clone.

>.|.|TRBV29-1|TRBJ2-5
CSVEIRQETQYF
TGCAGCGTTGAAATCAGACAAGAGACCCAGTACTTC
>.|TRBD1|TRBV6-5|TRBJ2-7
CASSYSRTGTYEQYF
TGTGCCAGCAGTTACTCGCGGACAGGGACCTACGAGCAGTACTTC
>many|.|TRBV28|TRBJ1-1
CASSPGWTEAFF
TGTGCCAGCAGTCCAGGGTGGACTGAAGCTTTCTTT
>few|TRBD2|TRBV9|TRBJ2-1
CASSDPTSGDPNEQFF
TGTGCCAGCAGCGACCCGACTAGCGGAGACCCCAATGAGCAGTTCTTC
>.|TRBD2|TRBV4-1|TRBJ2-7
CASSQLAGTYEQYF
TGCGCCAGCAGCCAACTAGCGGGCACCTACGAGCAGTACTTC
>few|.|TRBV28|TRBJ2-2
CASRTGTLYTGELFF
TGTGCCAGCAGGACCGGGACACTCTACACCGGGGAGCTGTTTTTT
>few|.|TRBV28|TRBJ1-2
CASSYRLGRIYGYTF
TGTGCCAGCAGTTACCGTCTCGGGAGGATCTATGGCTACACCTTC
>.|.|TRBV7-9|TRBJ2-1
CASSLGVAGQFF
TGTGCCAGCAGCTTAGGTGTGGCAGGGCAGTTCTTC
>.|.|TRBV28|TRBJ1-1
CASSLTSRAFF
TGTGCCAGCAGTTTAACTTCACGGGCTTTCTTT
>.|.|TRBV19|TRBJ2-2
CASSTWSRTGELFF
TGTGCCAGTAGTACGTGGTCGAGGACCGGGGAGCTGTTTTTT
>few|.|TRBV20-1|TRBJ2-7
CSARDPVAAYSYEQYF
TGCAGTGCTAGAGATCCGGTAGCGGCCTACTCCTACGAGCAGTACTTC
>.|TRBD2|TRBV4-1|TRBJ2-2
CASSQAGLAGVGTGELFF
TGCGCCAGCAGCCAGGCTGGACTAGCGGGAGTTGGTACCGGGGAGCTGTTTTTT
>.|.|TRBV20-1|TRBJ2-7
CSANRDYEQYF
TGCAGTGCGAACAGGGACTACGAGCAGTACTTC
>few|.|TRBV7-9|TRBJ2-1
CASSLKGSPYNEQFF
TGTGCCAGCAGCTTAAAAGGGAGCCCCTACAATGAGCAGTTCTTC
>.|TRBD2|TRBV29-1|TRBJ2-3
CSAGLAGGTDTQYF
TGCAGCGCCGGACTAGCGGGAGGCACAGATACGCAGTATTTT
>few|.|TRBV4-2|TRBJ2-5
CASSQQYQETQYF
TGTGCCAGCAGCCAGCAGTACCAAGAGACCCAGTACTTC
>.|.|TRBV19|TRBJ1-5
CASSMGQGRAVQPQHF
TGTGCCAGTAGTATGGGTCAGGGGAGGGCTGTTCAGCCCCAGCATTTT
>.|TRBD1|TRBV10-3|TRBJ2-1
CAIKGTGSIHEQFF
TGTGCCATCAAGGGGACAGGGTCAATTCATGAGCAGTTCTTC
>.|.|TRBV4-2|TRBJ2-5
CASSHLAAGGQETQYF
TGTGCCAGCAGCCACCTCGCGGCTGGGGGCCAAGAGACCCAGTACTTC
>.|.|TRBV25-1|TRBJ2-7
CASSSGTSYEQYF
TGTGCCAGCAGTAGCGGAACCTCCTACGAGCAGTACTTC